This note documents a single T cell receptor beta chain sequence. The antigen is not known. This entry belongs to a study of cytomegalovirus exposure and HLA in healthy donors. Regarding the study as a whole: TCR beta V segments were, for the most part, productive about 87% or about 30% of the time in an earlier analysis. Per a later analysis, HLA-associated TCR beta chains showed more clonal expansion than other, equally common TCR beta chains. Of the V segments, some could not be distinguished, including TRBV6-2 and TRBV6-3, and were excluded.

In the PCR, 60 Vbeta and 13 Jbeta primers were used. As handled by the study authors: Tens of millions of unique TCR beta chains, roughly 11 million of them shared, were counted by a later analysis. This table comes from immunoSEQ multiplex PCR, and its TCRdb copy is limited to in-frame clones, with some not included. Clone size and V and J calls were adopted from that table, with D and trimming inferred from the DNA. Among roughly 110,000 clones listed, roughly 72% were seen once. The CDR3 contains 15 residues. Germline CDR1 and CDR2: MNHEY and SVGAGI. V was clipped by 3 bases and J by 7 bases, with 16 bases between them.

The chain combines TRBV6-5 with TRBJ2-1, with a weak D call TRBD1 (5 bases). Sequencing was performed on PBMCs. This TCR was recovered from a man younger than 45 in good health and CMV-seronegative. This chain's CDR3 is CASSYSQRGANEQFF. The CDR3 DNA sequence: TGTGCCAGCAGTTATTCCCAGCGTGGGGCAAATGAGCAGTTCTTC.